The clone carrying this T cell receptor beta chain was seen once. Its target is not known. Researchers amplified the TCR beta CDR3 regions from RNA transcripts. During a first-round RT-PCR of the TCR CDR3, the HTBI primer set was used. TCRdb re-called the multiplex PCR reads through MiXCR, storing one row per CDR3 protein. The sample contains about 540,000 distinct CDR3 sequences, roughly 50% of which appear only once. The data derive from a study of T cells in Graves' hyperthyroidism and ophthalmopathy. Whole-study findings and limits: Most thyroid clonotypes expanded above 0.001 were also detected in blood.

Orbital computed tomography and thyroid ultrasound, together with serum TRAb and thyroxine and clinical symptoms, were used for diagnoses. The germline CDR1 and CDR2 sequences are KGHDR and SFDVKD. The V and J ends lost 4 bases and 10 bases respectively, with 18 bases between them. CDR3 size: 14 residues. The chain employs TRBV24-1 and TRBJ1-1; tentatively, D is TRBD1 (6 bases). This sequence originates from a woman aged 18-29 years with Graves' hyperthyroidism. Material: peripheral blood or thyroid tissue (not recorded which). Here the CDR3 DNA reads TGTGCCACCAGTGAGGAACAGGGCATTGATCGAGCTTTCTTT. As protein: CATSEEQGIDRAFF.